This entry features one T cell receptor beta chain sequence. This record comes from a study of blood T cell repertoires in COVID-19. The CDR3 spans 15 residues. The V gene's germline CDR1 is SEHNR and CDR2 FQNEAQ (reference sequence). V shed 4 bases and J 2 bases; nucleotides not matched to a gene: 8. Only in-frame clones appear in the TCRdb table, and some are missing; sequencing was by immunoSEQ multiplex PCR. This table holds 90,000 to 120,000 clones, 85% to 95% found once. This receptor was obtained from a woman in her 30s with acute or convalescent COVID-19. The chain has TRBV7-9 and TRBJ2-7; 7 nucleotides agree with TRBD1. The specimen sequenced was peripheral blood. This CDR3 reads CASSSTTGAPYEQYF. The CDR3 coding sequence is TGTGCCAGCAGCTCAACCACAGGGGCTCCCTACGAGCAGTACTTC. Filled out from reference TRBV7-9 and TRBJ2-7, the complete variable domain reads DTGVSQNPRHKITKRGQNVTFRCDPISEHNRLYWYRQTLGQGPEFLTYFQNEAQLEKSRLLSDRFSAERPKGSFSTLEIQRTEQGDSAMYLCASSSTTGAPYEQYFGPGTRLTVT.